This is a list of T cell receptor beta chains from one sample in a study of T cell repertoires in aging, cancer and after chemotherapy. Each CDR3 protein gets one entry after TCRdb re-called the multiplex PCR reads with MiXCR. The sample yields roughly 3,400 distinct CDR3 sequences, 25% to 30% seen once. Sequencing was done on a sample of blood. The origin of the receptors is a human donor with a solid tumor. The CDR3 runs from the conserved cysteine through the conserved F or W. A D gene is named only where the DNA matches it firmly. Where a row states a size, it is once, few, many or the class of an expanded clone; other rows omit it.

j_call d_call clone_size v_call cdr3_aa cdr3_nt
TRBJ1-4 - - TRBV7-3 CASKGGPSPTNKKLFF TGTGCCAGCAAGGGGGGTCCTTCCCCAACTAATAAAAAACTGTTTTTT
TRBJ2-3 - - TRBV19 CASTWATSTDTQYF TGTGCCAGCACATGGGCAACTAGCACAGATACGCAGTATTTT
TRBJ2-1 TRBD1 few TRBV20-1 CRFSGTGASNEQFF TGCAGGTTCAGCGGGACAGGGGCTTCCAATGAGCAGTTCTTC
TRBJ1-2 TRBD1 few TRBV5-4 CASSPGQEGYTF TGTGCCAGCAGCCCGGGACAGGAAGGCTACACCTTC
TRBJ2-2 - - TRBV6-2/TRBV6-3 CASSYFPDNTGELFF TGTGCCAGCAGTTACTTTCCGGACAACACCGGGGAGCTGTTTTTT
TRBJ2-1 - few TRBV5-1 CASSFGVGDEQFF TGCGCCAGCAGCTTTGGAGTCGGCGATGAGCAGTTCTTC
TRBJ2-7 - - TRBV6-5 CASTQREGSEQYF TGTGCCAGCACCCAGAGGGAAGGGTCCGAGCAGTACTTC
TRBJ2-1 - few TRBV19 CASSQTPDYNEQFF TGTGCCAGTAGCCAGACCCCGGACTACAATGAGCAGTTCTTC
TRBJ1-4 - - TRBV20-1 CSAWGGGTNEKLFF TGCAGTGCTTGGGGGGGCGGAACTAATGAAAAACTGTTTTTT
TRBJ2-7 - few TRBV20-1 CSAEAPLASSYEQYF TGCAGTGCCGAGGCTCCTCTAGCTAGCTCCTACGAGCAGTACTTC
TRBJ2-3 TRBD2 - TRBV12-3/TRBV12-4 CASSLAPLAGGFTDTQYF TGTGCCAGCAGTTTAGCCCCACTAGCGGGAGGGTTCACAGATACGCAGTATTTT
TRBJ2-1 TRBD2 medium-sized TRBV6-6 CASTVGRGVYNEQFF TGTGCCAGCACCGTGGGGAGGGGCGTCTACAATGAGCAGTTCTTC
TRBJ1-1 - - TRBV12-3/TRBV12-4 CASSFSPGPRNTEAFF TGTGCCAGCAGTTTCAGTCCGGGACCCAGAAACACTGAAGCTTTCTTT
TRBJ2-1 TRBD2 few TRBV13 CASSLRNSGNGVYNEQFF TGTGCCAGCAGCTTAAGGAATAGCGGGAACGGGGTGTACAATGAGCAGTTCTTC
TRBJ2-6 - - TRBV18 CASSSSGGQKALRSGANVLTF TGTGCCAGCTCAAGCTCAGGGGGGCAGAAGGCACTCCGCTCTGGGGCCAACGTCCTGACTTTC
TRBJ1-5 - - TRBV7-2 CASSLTLAGISNQPQHF TGTGCCAGCAGCTTAACCCTAGCAGGGATTTCCAATCAGCCCCAGCATTTT
TRBJ2-2 TRBD2 few TRBV20-1 CSARRGGPTGELFF TGCAGTGCTAGACGCGGGGGGCCCACCGGGGAGCTGTTTTTT
TRBJ2-1 TRBD2 medium-sized TRBV27 CASSPSGIQQFF TGTGCCAGCAGCCCAAGCGGGATCCAGCAGTTCTTC
TRBJ2-3 - - TRBV20-1 CSADGGSTDTQYF TGCAGTGCTGATGGGGGGAGCACAGATACGCAGTATTTT
TRBJ1-1 TRBD1 once TRBV30 CARSVTGVNTEAFF TGTGCCAGGAGTGTGACAGGGGTTAACACTGAAGCTTTCTTT
TRBJ2-3 TRBD2 - TRBV20-1 CSAWGLAGGNDNPNTQYF TGCAGTGCCTGGGGACTAGCGGGAGGAAACGATAATCCGAATACGCAGTATTTT
TRBJ1-2 TRBD1 large TRBV29-1 CSVEARRGDGYTF TGCAGCGTTGAAGCTCGCAGGGGGGATGGCTACACCTTC
TRBJ2-7 TRBD1 - TRBV27 CASSPSRGDRAYEQYF TGTGCCAGCAGCCCCTCGAGGGGCGACAGGGCGTACGAGCAGTACTTC
TRBJ1-4 - - TRBV27 CASKSTGGGPNEKLFF TGTGCCAGCAAGTCGACAGGCGGGGGACCTAATGAAAAACTGTTTTTT